This entry describes one TCR beta chain. As yet, its antigen is unknown. The sample is drawn from a study of Tregs in tolerant kidney transplant recipients. V was trimmed by 0 bases and J by 8 bases, leaving 14 bases between them. This CDR3 region has 14 residues. CDR1 SGDLS and CDR2 YYNGEE come from the germline V gene. The protocol was immunoSEQ multiplex PCR, while the TCRdb copy is restricted to in-frame clones and leaves out a portion. The sample carries about 94,000 clones, roughly 93% recorded once. Study results and limitations: Tolerant patients' donor-specific Tregs expanded beyond overall Tregs, suggesting antigen-driven growth. Expanding Tregs on activated donor B cells appeared to best identify donor-specific TCRbeta clones.

Sequenced here: CD4+ T cells from blood, sampled before the transplant. The TCR originated in a human donor who received a combined kidney and bone marrow transplant. V gene TRBV9 combines with J gene TRBJ1-2, with D tentatively TRBD1 (5 bases). The CDR3 DNA sequence: TGTGCCAGCAGCGTAGAAGGCAGGGTGGAAGGCTACACCTTC. Translating gives CASSVEGRVEGYTF.